This T cell receptor (beta chain) was obtained from a study of blood T cell repertoires in COVID-19. Some clones are missing from TCRdb's copy, which holds only in-frame ones; the method was immunoSEQ multiplex PCR. The table includes 250,000 to 350,000 clones, about 90% detected once. V shed 3 bases, J shed 4 bases, and the junction held 7 bases outside the gene matches. This CDR3 is 15 amino acids long. Germline CDR1 reads SGHTA; CDR2 reads FQGNSA. The V gene is TRBV7-2, the J gene TRBJ2-7; 9 bases map to TRBD2. This TCR came from a woman in her twenties or thirties with COVID-19, enrolled during active disease. The sample was peripheral blood. This CDR3 is CASSFRGLASYEQYF. DNA of the CDR3: TGTGCCAGCAGCTTTCGGGGACTAGCTTCGTACGAGCAGTACTTC.